This TCR beta chain comes out of a study of T cells in Graves' hyperthyroidism and ophthalmopathy. Study-wide points: Most thyroid clonotypes that were expanded above 0.001 also turned up in blood.

The source material, RNA transcripts, was used to amplify TCR beta CDR3 regions. During a first-round RT-PCR of the TCR CDR3, the HTBI primer set was used. One entry per CDR3 protein results from TCRdb running MiXCR on the multiplex PCR reads. Of 450,000 to 700,000 distinct CDR3 sequences listed, 46% are singletons. V was pared by 6 bases and J by 0 bases, with 13 bases of the junction left unmatched. The germline V gene encodes CDR1 SEHNR and CDR2 FQNEAQ (reference sequence). This CDR3 is built from 19 residues. A note on this clonotype: Antigen: not known.

Patients were excluded for uncontrolled infection, other autoimmune disease, pregnancy or lactation. Together with thyroid ultrasound, orbital computed tomography, serum thyroxine and TRAb, clinical symptoms were used for diagnoses. The receptor's source is a woman aged 18-30 years with Graves' hyperthyroidism. Sequencing was carried out using peripheral blood or thyroid tissue (not recorded which). V gene TRBV7-9 combines with J gene TRBJ2-5, with 13 bases matching TRBD2. The CDR3 protein is CASRSLQGLAGMHQETQYF. The DNA of the CDR3 is TGTGCCAGCAGGTCACTCCAGGGACTAGCGGGAATGCACCAAGAGACCCAGTACTTC. Complete variable domain (other parts from reference TRBV7-9 and TRBJ2-5): DTGVSQNPRHKITKRGQNVTFRCDPISEHNRLYWYRQTLGQGPEFLTYFQNEAQLEKSRLLSDRFSAERPKGSFSTLEIQRTEQGDSAMYLCASRSLQGLAGMHQETQYFGPGTRLLVL.